Below, 3 T cell receptor beta chains from the same sample are listed, as sequenced in a study of PD-1 blockade in classical Hodgkin lymphoma. Relapse was seen in all patients after autologous stem cell transplantation, and brentuximab vedotin exposure was variable. By magnetic negative selection, CD4+ T cells were purified from thawed PBMCs. Clones were read by immunoSEQ multiplex PCR, and TCRdb kept only the in-frame ones, dropping some. The table lists roughly 1,900 clones, 86% of them singletons. The source material was CD4+ T cells from blood, sampled at baseline. The receptors shown here come from a human donor with classical Hodgkin lymphoma.

This clone was counted a single time. The rearrangement uses TRBV7-3 and TRBJ2-1; 9 bases are shared with TRBD2. Germline V lookup: CDR1 SGHTA, CDR2 FQGTGA. The CDR3 covers 14 residues. Germline trimming cut 5 bases from V and 2 bases from J; bases unmatched to any gene: 1. The CDR3 region has the DNA TGTGCCAGCAGCGCTAGCGGGGCCTACAATGAGCAGTTCTTC. Translation gives CASSASGAYNEQFF.

V and J are TRBV6-5 and TRBJ2-7; D could derive from TRBD1 or TRBD2 (5 bases each). The CDR3 has 16 residues. CDR1 and CDR2 from the germline V gene are MNHEY and SVGAGI. Trimming cost V 0 bases and J 1 base, with 13 bases left between them. The CDR3 here is CASSYSWAGASYEQYF. In DNA, the CDR3 is TGTGCCAGCAGTTACTCGTGGGCCGGGGCTTCCTACGAGCAGTACTTC.

The J gene is TRBJ2-5, the V gene TRBV18; D might be TRBD1 or TRBD2, each matching 7 bases. The CDR3 is made up of 13 amino acids. Trimming took 4 bases from V and 4 from J, leaving 10 bases between them. Germline V CDR1 and CDR2: KGHSH, LQKENI. The CDR3 sequence is CASSLRGGETQYF. The CDR3 DNA sequence: TGTGCCAGCTCACTCAGGGGGGGAGAGACCCAGTACTTC.